The text below deals with one TCR beta chain. Its antigen is undetermined. These data belong to a study of OX40 agonist ivuxolimab in advanced cancers. Study in general: Each patient was given ivuxolimab into a vein every 2 weeks, at 0.01 to 10 mg/kg.

Only in-frame clones appear in the TCRdb table, and some are missing; sequencing was by immunoSEQ multiplex PCR. The sample holds fewer than 100,000 clones; 84% are singletons and the top ten take about 0.44%. The ends were cut back, 0 bases at V and 2 bases at J, with 7 bases in the middle. CDR1 is LGHNA and CDR2 is YSLEER in the germline V gene. The CDR3 contains 14 residues. Study results and caveats: No antigen was identified for the clonally expanded peripheral T cells. Normalized expansion of T-cell clones was also low for some nonresponders.

The genes are TRBV4-3 and TRBJ2-5; D ambiguous. The sequences come from CD4+ or CD8+ T cells sorted from blood, collected in a trial of the OX40 agonist ivuxolimab. The TCR sequence derives from an adult with an advanced solid tumor such as melanoma, head and neck, liver or kidney cancer. In DNA form, the CDR3 reads TGCGCCAGCAGCCAAGACACAGAGCAAGAGACCCAGTACTTC. It translates to CASSQDTEQETQYF.